This T cell receptor (beta chain) was observed in a study of blood T cell repertoires in COVID-19. Turning to the study itself: From the United States, Italy and Spain came samples of acute and convalescent COVID-19. T cells, B-cell-depleted T cells, or PBMCs supplied cDNA or gDNA.

Followed over time, Seattle patients had been enrolled while infection was active. In the original analysis: Amplification of reference gene primers provided the estimated nucleated cell counts. Measured with immunoSEQ multiplex PCR; TCRdb has only the in-frame clones, and not every one. V, J and clone size reflect that table, while D and trimming were determined from the DNA. Altogether about 370,000 clones are present, around 92% being singletons, with the ten largest covering under 4%. The germline gives CDR1 SGHDN, CDR2 FVKESK. Germline trimming cut 1 base from V and 2 bases from J; bases unmatched to any gene: 4. The CDR3 extends over 16 amino acids.

This chain links TRBV14 with TRBJ2-3; 9 bases are shared with TRBD2. The receptor was isolated from a woman aged 30 to 39 with COVID-19, enrolled during active disease. What was sequenced was peripheral blood. DNA for the CDR3: TGTGCCAGCAGCCAAGTCCGCGGGGGGGACACAGATACGCAGTATTTT. Its protein product is CASSQVRGGDTDTQYF.